Below are 31 T cell receptor beta chains sequenced from a single sample in a study of cytomegalovirus exposure and HLA in healthy donors. 13 Jbeta primers and 60 Vbeta primers were used for the PCR. The repertoire was sequenced with immunoSEQ multiplex PCR; TCRdb's copy has only in-frame clones and lacks some. Counted here are over 110,000 clones, 78% occurring once; the ten biggest clones make up approximately 5.6%. Input material: PBMCs. The receptors come from a woman aged 40 to 50 in good health and CMV-seropositive.

V usage is TRBV7-6 and J usage is TRBJ2-6; 7 bases fit TRBD1. CDR3 size: 15 residues. After removal of 2 bases from V and 2 bases from J, the junction contained 0 bases not matched to a gene. Germline CDR1 and CDR2: SGHVS and FNYEAQ. This chain's CDR3 is CASSLRGPGANVLTF. CDR3 in DNA: TGTGCCAGCAGCTTAAGGGGGCCTGGGGCCAACGTCCTGACTTTC.

The genes are TRBV19 and TRBJ2-7; tentatively, D is TRBD1 (5 bases). The V end lost 2 bases, the J end lost 1 base, and 15 bases lay between the germline ends. This CDR3 comprises 16 residues. The V gene's germline CDR1 is LNHDA and CDR2 SQIVND (reference sequence). The CDR3: CASSIQGRGLSYEQYF. CDR3 nucleotides: TGTGCCAGTAGTATACAGGGAAGGGGTCTTTCCTACGAGCAGTACTTC.

CDR3: CASSQGGTRPDTQYF. The DNA of the CDR3 is TGTGCCAGCAGCCAAGGTGGGACTAGACCTGATACGCAGTATTTT. J is TRBJ2-3 and V is TRBV4-2; the match to TRBD2 covers 8 bases. The V gene end was trimmed by 1 base and the J gene end by 6 bases; junction bases not matched to a gene: 6. There are 15 residues in the CDR3. CDR1 is LGHNA, CDR2 YNFKEQ, per germline.

The chain employs TRBV7-2 and TRBJ2-3; TRBD2 aligns across 15 bases. There are 16 residues in the CDR3. Germline V CDR1 and CDR2: SGHTA, FQGNSA. Trimming removed 5 bases from V and 5 bases from J; junction bases left unmatched: 5. CDR3 DNA: TGTGCCAGCAGCCCGGGACTAGCGGGAGGTGGAGATACGCAGTATTTT. Its protein product is CASSPGLAGGGDTQYF.

The chain recombines TRBV19 with TRBJ2-7; 7 nucleotides agree with TRBD1. This CDR3 has 13 amino acids. Germline V gene lookup returns CDR1 LNHDA and CDR2 SQIVND (reference sequence). Unmatched junction bases numbered 5, after V lost 3 bases and J lost 6 bases. The CDR3 is CASSIRQGGEQYF. The CDR3 DNA follows: TGTGCCAGTAGTATCCGACAGGGCGGCGAGCAGTACTTC.

V usage is TRBV18 and J usage is TRBJ2-5; TRBD1 aligns across 8 bases. The germline gives CDR1 KGHSH, CDR2 LQKENI. J gave up 2 bases and V 5 bases, and 4 bases lay outside the gene matches. CDR3 size: 14 residues. The CDR3 is CASSIRTGQETQYF. CDR3 nucleotide sequence: TGTGCCAGCTCAATTCGGACAGGGCAAGAGACCCAGTACTTC.

The J gene is TRBJ2-3, the V gene TRBV6-5, with TRBD1 identical over 8 bases. The CDR3 length is 15 residues. Germline-derived CDR1 and CDR2 are MNHEY and SVGAGI. Trimming at V came to 5 bases and at J to 1 base, leaving 5 bases not matched to a gene. The CDR3 region has the DNA TGTGCCAGCAGTCTCCAGGGGGCAGGCACAGATACGCAGTATTTT. Amino acids: CASSLQGAGTDTQYF.

The chain links TRBV5-1 to TRBJ2-1; 9 bases fit TRBD2. J gave up 4 bases and V 1 base, and 6 bases lay outside the gene matches. The CDR3 extends over 16 amino acids. The V gene's germline CDR1 is SGHRS and CDR2 YFSETQ. The CDR3 coding sequence is TGCGCCAGCAGCTTGCGGGCTAGCGGGGTTTACAATGAGCAGTTCTTC. Amino acids: CASSLRASGVYNEQFF. Combining the CDR3 with reference TRBV5-1 and TRBJ2-1 gives the whole variable domain KAGVTQTPRYLIKTRGQQVTLSCSPISGHRSVSWYQQTPGQGLQFLFEYFSETQRNKGNFPGRFSGRQFSNSRSEMNVSTLELGDSALYLCASSLRASGVYNEQFFGPGTRLTVL.

This clone was picked up one time. The CDR3 DNA reads as TGTGCCAGCAGCCTCCAGATCACAGGGGGATCCGGGGAGCTGTTTTTT. Translation gives CASSLQITGGSGELFF. The J gene is TRBJ2-2, the V gene TRBV7-2; 8 bases match TRBD1. In germline, CDR1 is SGHTA, CDR2 FQGNSA. With 5 bases clipped from V and 6 bases from J, the junction kept 11 bases outside the gene matches. There are 16 residues in the CDR3.

The genes are TRBV14 and TRBJ2-5, with TRBD2 matching 11 bases. TRBJ2-7 matches the DNA end more closely, so the J call is doubtful. Germline V gene data show CDR1 as SGHDN and CDR2 as FVKESK. This CDR3 is 16 amino acids long. The CDR3 DNA sequence: TGTGCCAGCAGCCAAGGAGTAGCGGGAGGGCCCTACGAGCAGTACTTC. This encodes CASSQGVAGGPYEQYF.

This sequence joins TRBV29-1 and TRBJ2-1; D remains unclear. The V gene's germline CDR1 is SQVTM and CDR2 ANQGSEA. Trimming took 2 bases from V and 9 from J, leaving 11 bases between them. This CDR3 has 12 residues. CDR3 coding DNA: TGCAGCGTTGAACCCTCTGCGCGTGAGCAGTTCTTC. Protein: CSVEPSAREQFF.

The chain uses TRBV7-2 and TRBJ1-4, with D perhaps TRBD1 (5 bases). Germline CDR1 and CDR2: SGHTA and FQGNSA. The CDR3 is 19 residues long. The germline V and J ends were trimmed by 1 base and 8 bases, with 26 bases remaining between them. CDR3 in amino acids: CASSLGTPGAGRGREKLFF. Written as DNA, the CDR3 is TGTGCCAGCAGCTTAGGCACCCCTGGTGCAGGAAGGGGCCGGGAAAAACTGTTTTTT. The variable domain in full, completed from reference TRBV7-2 and TRBJ1-4, reads GAGVSQSPSNKVTEKGKDVELRCDPISGHTALYWYRQSLGQGLEFLIYFQGNSAPDKSGLPSDRFSAERTGGSVSTLTIQRTQQEDSAVYLCASSLGTPGAGRGREKLFFGSGTQLSVL.

This clone occurred a few times. This chain uses TRBV6-5 with TRBJ1-3; the D is unclear. There are 16 residues in the CDR3. Germline CDR1 MNHEY, CDR2 SVGAGI. The ends were cut back, 2 bases at V and 0 bases at J, with 11 bases in the middle. In DNA form, the CDR3 reads TGTGCCAGCAGTTACCGTCGGGTTAGCTCTGGAAACACCATATATTTT. As protein: CASSYRRVSSGNTIYF.

V is TRBV7-9 and J is TRBJ2-1; 8 bases align to TRBD1. This CDR3 region has 15 residues. The V segment lost 3 bases and the J segment 9 bases; nucleotides outside the gene matches: 10. Germline V gives CDR1 SEHNR, CDR2 FQNEAQ (reference sequence). The CDR3 spells CASSFSGQGRSEQFF. For the CDR3, the DNA is TGTGCCAGCAGCTTCTCAGGACAGGGACGTAGTGAGCAGTTCTTC.

The CDR3 bases are TGCGCCAGCAGCATGGGACAGGGAAGCTCCTACAATGAGCAGTTCTTC. The encoded protein is CASSMGQGSSYNEQFF. This sequence joins TRBV5-1 and TRBJ2-1, with 9 bases identical to TRBD1. The CDR3 sequence is 16 residues long. Trimming at V came to 4 bases and at J to 0 bases, leaving 5 bases not matched to a gene. Germline loops: CDR1 SGHRS, CDR2 YFSETQ.

The CDR3 region is CASSQEWAGETQYF. The CDR3 DNA sequence: TGCGCCAGCAGCCAAGAGTGGGCGGGAGAGACCCAGTACTTC. V and J are TRBV4-1 and TRBJ2-5; the D gene is possibly TRBD2 (5 bases). V lost 0 bases, J lost 4 bases, and 9 bases lay in between. This CDR3 is built from 14 residues. Looked up from germline, CDR1 is MGHRA and CDR2 is YSYEKL.

The V call is TRBV28, the J call TRBJ2-5, with D possibly TRBD1 on 5 matching bases. The V end lost 8 bases, the J end lost 5 bases, and 12 bases lay between the germline ends. This CDR3 region has 12 residues. The germline gives CDR1 MDHEN, CDR2 SYDVKM. CDR3 in amino acids: CASGQGAETQYF. In nucleotides, the CDR3 is TGTGCCAGCGGGCAGGGTGCGGAGACCCAGTACTTC. The entire variable domain, with the rest obtained from reference TRBV28 and TRBJ2-5, is as follows: DVKVTQSSRYLVKRTGEKVFLECVQDMDHENMFWYRQDPGLGLRLIYFSYDVKMKEKGDIPEGYSVSREKKERFSLILESASTNQTSMYLCASGQGAETQYFGPGTRLLVL.

This clone showed up just once. The J gene is TRBJ1-1, the V gene TRBV10-1; D is unclear. CDR1 and CDR2 from the germline V gene are WNHNN and SYGVQD (reference sequence). V was pared by 5 bases and J by 0 bases, with 13 bases between. The CDR3 runs to 15 residues. Here the CDR3 reads CASSPPRRVNTEAFF. The CDR3 DNA is TGCGCCAGCAGTCCTCCACGACGGGTGAACACTGAAGCTTTCTTT.

A single count supports this clone. The chain is built from TRBV19 and TRBJ1-1; TRBD1 aligns across 7 bases. Losses at the gene ends were 8 bases for V and 0 bases for J; bases not matched to a gene: 3. Germline lookup yields CDR1 LNHDA and CDR2 SQIVND (reference sequence). CDR3 size: 13 residues. The CDR3 bases are TGTGCCAGTGAGGGGGCCATGAACACTGAAGCTTTCTTT. Protein product: CASEGAMNTEAFF.

The chain couples TRBV6-1 to TRBJ2-3; the match to TRBD2 covers 7 bases. V lost 0 bases to trimming and J lost 4 bases; unmatched junction nucleotides: 10. CDR1 is MNHNS and CDR2 is SASEGT in the germline V gene. CDR3 length equals 17 residues. This CDR3 reads CASSEALRGRVADTQYF. The CDR3 DNA reads as TGTGCCAGCAGTGAAGCGCTTCGTGGGAGGGTTGCAGATACGCAGTATTTT.

V is TRBV4-1 and J is TRBJ2-7; TRBD2 matches 8 bases. This CDR3 spans 15 amino acids. V shed 4 bases and J 3 bases; nucleotides not matched to a gene: 8. The germline V gene encodes CDR1 MGHRA and CDR2 YSYEKL. CDR3 DNA: TGCGCCAGCAGCCGAGGGAGCGGGAGAGACTACGAGCAGTACTTC. Translated, it gives CASSRGSGRDYEQYF.

V gene TRBV30 combines with J gene TRBJ2-7, with 9 bases matching TRBD1. This CDR3 has 14 amino acids. V trimming: 4 bases; J trimming: 1 base; junction bases outside the gene matches: 5. CDR1 is GTSNPN, CDR2 SVGIG, per germline (reference sequence). CDR3 region: CAWKDRGSSYEQYF. CDR3 DNA sequence: TGTGCCTGGAAGGACAGGGGCTCTTCCTACGAGCAGTACTTC.

The chain's CDR3 is CASTGAGGGGKAQYF. CDR3 in DNA: TGTGCCAGCACGGGAGCGGGAGGGGGCGGGAAGGCGCAGTATTTT. The chain is built from TRBV27 and TRBJ2-3; TRBD2 matches at 10 bases. The junction had 14 bases not matched to a gene; V was cut back by 7 bases and J by 10 bases. Germline CDR1 and CDR2: MNHEY and SMNVEV (reference sequence). The CDR3 is 15 residues long.

The chain employs TRBV5-1 and TRBJ2-7; 10 bases map to TRBD2. Looked up from germline, CDR1 is SGHRS and CDR2 is YFSETQ. Trimming took 3 bases from V and 2 from J; bases not matched to a gene: 8. CDR3 size: 16 residues. The CDR3 loop reads CASSSAALAGAYEQYF. The CDR3 nucleotides are TGCGCCAGCAGCTCCGCCGCTCTAGCGGGAGCCTACGAGCAGTACTTC.

This clone came up once. The V gene is TRBV27, the J gene TRBJ2-1; D perhaps matches TRBD2 (5 bases). The length of the CDR3 is 14 residues. Trimming removed 5 bases from V and 6 bases from J, with 14 bases in between. The germline CDR1 and CDR2 sequences are MNHEY and SMNVEV (reference sequence). CDR3 DNA sequence: TGTGCCAGCAGTCCCACTAGGTTCAGCAATGAGCAGTTCTTC. This translates into CASSPTRFSNEQFF.

To note about this clone: The sample carries other DNA sequences with the same CDR3. The genes are TRBV7-9 and TRBJ2-5; D uncertain. Germline lookup yields CDR1 SEHNR and CDR2 FQNEAQ (reference sequence). This CDR3 is built from 14 residues. V was trimmed by 1 base and J by 2 bases, leaving 8 bases between them. CDR3 DNA sequence: TGTGCCAGCAGCTTAGGACACCTACAAGAGACCCAGTACTTC. Translation: CASSLGHLQETQYF.

In its sample, this clone was seen once. The chain combines TRBV11-2 with TRBJ2-1; TRBD2 agrees at 12 bases. The V gene's germline CDR1 is SGHAT and CDR2 FQNNGV. Germline trimming cut 5 bases from V and 1 base from J; bases unmatched to any gene: 6. The CDR3 has 17 amino acids. Here the CDR3 DNA reads TGTGCCAGCAGCCAGACTAGCGGGAGAGGGTCCTACAATGAGCAGTTCTTC. Protein: CASSQTSGRGSYNEQFF.

The chain couples TRBV9 to TRBJ2-5; D is perhaps TRBD1 (5 bases). CDR3 length: 15 residues. The germline V and J ends were trimmed by 2 bases and 3 bases, with 14 bases remaining between them. CDR1 is SGDLS, CDR2 YYNGEE, per germline. The CDR3 is CASSVRGGREETQYF. CDR3 bases: TGTGCCAGCAGCGTGAGAGGCGGCAGGGAAGAGACCCAGTACTTC.

The V gene is TRBV5-6, the J gene TRBJ1-1; D is ambiguous. This CDR3 has 12 residues. V was clipped by 6 bases and J by 8 bases, with 14 bases between them. CDR1 SGHDT and CDR2 YYEEEE come from the germline V gene. The chain's CDR3 is CASNSGGPEAFF. As DNA, the CDR3 is TGTGCCAGCAACTCGGGAGGTCCCGAAGCTTTCTTT.

This rearrangement joins TRBV7-9 to TRBJ2-7; D might be TRBD1 (6 bases). The CDR3 loop spans 17 amino acids. With 2 bases removed from V and 0 bases from J, the gap between germline ends came to 17 bases. In germline, CDR1 is SEHNR, CDR2 FQNEAQ (reference sequence). This chain's CDR3 is CASSLRDGTRSSYEQYF. For the CDR3, the DNA is TGTGCCAGCAGCTTACGTGACGGGACACGGAGCTCCTACGAGCAGTACTTC.

This chain joins TRBV10-2 and TRBJ1-1; 9 bases agree with TRBD1. CDR1 and CDR2 from the germline V gene are WSHSY and SAAADI. The V and J ends lost 6 bases and 4 bases, in that order; junction bases with no gene match: 3. This CDR3 region has 13 residues. The CDR3 bases are TGCGCCAGCAGACTACAGGGGGCCACTGAAGCTTTCTTT. Protein product: CASRLQGATEAFF.